This is a list of T cell receptor beta chains from one sample in a study of cytomegalovirus exposure and HLA in healthy donors. Libraries were prepared by immunoSEQ multiplex PCR; TCRdb keeps only in-frame clonotypes and omits some of them. This sample yields 95,000 to 150,000 clones, of which roughly three fifths are seen a single time; approximately 8.5% belongs to the top ten. Sequenced material: PBMCs. These receptors were collected from a woman in her thirties or forties in good health and CMV-seropositive. The CDR3 runs from the conserved cysteine through the conserved F or W. Each record gives: D gene, V gene, clone size, J gene, CDR3 DNA, CDR3 protein. D genes are given only for firm matches. For some rows the clone size is stated as once, few or many, or as a class when expanded; others skip it.

.	TRBV2	once	TRBJ2-7	TGTGCCGGGGGACTGAAAACCTACGAGCAGTACTTC	CAGGLKTYEQYF
TRBD2	TRBV15	.	TRBJ2-7	TGTGCCACCAGCAGAGCAACTAGCGGGACTTTCGAGCAGTACTTC	CATSRATSGTFEQYF
TRBD1	TRBV9	.	TRBJ1-2	TGTGCCAGCGCCAGCTTGGGACAGCCCTATGGCTACACCTTC	CASASLGQPYGYTF
TRBD2	TRBV6-1	few	TRBJ2-3	TGTGCCAGCAGTGCAGACCAGACTAGCGGGAGAACAGATACGCAGTATTTT	CASSADQTSGRTDTQYF
TRBD2	TRBV5-6	.	TRBJ2-1	TGTGCCAGCAGCTCCGCCTTGACTAGCGGGAATGAGCAGTTCTTC	CASSSALTSGNEQFF
TRBD1	TRBV28	.	TRBJ2-2	TGTGCCAGCAGTTACATTCAGGGACAGGGCCCTGAAATTAACACCGGGGAGCTGTTTTTT	CASSYIQGQGPEINTGELFF
.	TRBV4-1	.	TRBJ2-7	TGCGCCAGCAGCCAAGATCCGGGGGAAAGTTTCCACGAGCAGTACTTC	CASSQDPGESFHEQYF
TRBD1	TRBV6-1	.	TRBJ1-5	TGTGCCACAGGGGGGAATCAGCCCCAGCATTTT	CATGGNQPQHF
TRBD1	TRBV6-1	.	TRBJ1-4	TGTGCCAGCAGCCCCATGAGGGGGCAACTGTTTTTT	CASSPMRGQLFF
.	TRBV7-3	.	TRBJ2-7	TGTGCCAGCAGCATTACGCCAGGGGTCGAGCAGTACTTC	CASSITPGVEQYF
.	TRBV7-9	.	TRBJ2-6	TGTGCCAGCAGCCTAAACTCTGGGGCCAACGTCCTGACTTTC	CASSLNSGANVLTF
TRBD2	TRBV9	.	TRBJ2-1	TGTGCCAGCAGCGTAGAGGGGAGCGGGAGTTACAATGAGCAGTTCTTC	CASSVEGSGSYNEQFF
.	TRBV7-9	.	TRBJ1-5	TGTGCCAGCAGCTTAGAGGGGTTCAATCAGCCCCAGCATTTT	CASSLEGFNQPQHF
.	TRBV6-5	.	TRBJ2-3	TGTGCCAGCAGGCCCAGCGGGAGCACAGATACGCAGTATTTT	CASRPSGSTDTQYF
.	TRBV5-1	once	TRBJ1-1	TGCGCCAGCAGCCCGGTAGGAGGGAAGAGGACTGAAGCTTTCTTT	CASSPVGGKRTEAFF
.	TRBV7-3	.	TRBJ2-1	TGTGCCAGCAGCTTAACCCGGGTTGGCGGCTACAATGAGCAGTTCTTC	CASSLTRVGGYNEQFF
TRBD1	TRBV5-1	.	TRBJ1-1	TGCGCCAGCAGCTTGGCCCGACAGGGCACTGAAGCTTTCTTT	CASSLARQGTEAFF
.	TRBV28	.	TRBJ2-7	TGTGCCAGCAGTTTAATTTTGCGCGAGCAGTACTTC	CASSLILREQYF
.	TRBV6-1	.	TRBJ2-7	TGTGCCACGAGCTCCTACGAGCAGTACTTC	CATSSYEQYF
.	TRBV6-6	.	TRBJ1-1	TGTGCCAGCACTAAAGGGCGGGGGAACACTGAAGCTTTCTTT	CASTKGRGNTEAFF
TRBD1	TRBV6-5	.	TRBJ1-5	TGTGCCAGCAGTTACGGACAGGGGACTCAGCCCCAGCATTTT	CASSYGQGTQPQHF
.	TRBV5-1	few	TRBJ2-3	TGCGCCAGCAGGCGGGCGGGAAACACAGATACGCAGTATTTT	CASRRAGNTDTQYF
.	TRBV11-3	few	TRBJ1-1	TGTGCCAGCAGCTGGGGGCTGGACACTGAAGCTTTCTTT	CASSWGLDTEAFF
TRBD1	TRBV7-3	.	TRBJ2-3	TGTGCCAGCAGCCAGGGGGCCGCGGGCACAGATACGCAGTATTTT	CASSQGAAGTDTQYF
TRBD1	TRBV7-2	.	TRBJ2-7	TGTGCCAGCAGCTTTTGGACAGGGAGCTCCTACGAGCAGTACTTC	CASSFWTGSSYEQYF
TRBD1	TRBV2	.	TRBJ2-1	TGTGCCAGCATCCAACAGGGGGGTAGGGGTGAGCAGTTCTTC	CASIQQGGRGEQFF
TRBD1	TRBV2	.	TRBJ2-5	TGTGCCAGCGACAGGGGGCAAGAGACCCAGTACTTC	CASDRGQETQYF
.	TRBV4-2	.	TRBJ1-5	TGTGCCAGCAGCCAATACGCAGGCAGTATTCAGCCCCAGCATTTT	CASSQYAGSIQPQHF
.	TRBV4-2	.	TRBJ2-3	TGTGCCAGCAGCCCCCTTGTGACAGCGCGAACATATACGCAGTATTTT	CASSPLVTARTYTQYF
.	TRBV29-1	.	TRBJ2-1	TGCAGCGTTGGTGTTTCGGGGTCAAATGAACAGTTCTTC	CSVGVSGSNEQFF
.	TRBV10-3	.	TRBJ2-7	TGTGCCATCAGTGGGCGGGGGCAGTCAGGGGAGCAGTACTTC	CAISGRGQSGEQYF
.	TRBV5-1	.	TRBJ2-6	TGCGCCAGCAGCTCGACCCCAGGCTCTGGGGCCAACGTCCTGACTTTC	CASSSTPGSGANVLTF
TRBD1	TRBV30	.	TRBJ2-3	TGTGCCTGGAGCCGACAGGGGGATAGCACAGATACGCAGTATTTT	CAWSRQGDSTDTQYF
TRBD1	TRBV2	.	TRBJ2-3	TGTGCCAGCAGCGAGGGGGCCGGCACAGATACGCAGTATTTT	CASSEGAGTDTQYF
.	TRBV11-3	.	TRBJ2-2	TGTGCCAGCACCGACCAGCAGGGGTGGACCGGGGAGCTGTTTTTT	CASTDQQGWTGELFF
TRBD2	TRBV5-1	.	TRBJ2-7	TGCGCCAGCAGCTTGGCGAGGCCTAGCGGGAGTTACGAGCAGTACTTC	CASSLARPSGSYEQYF
TRBD1	TRBV29-1	few	TRBJ1-4	TGCAGCGTACAGGGGGAAGAAAAACTGTTTTTT	CSVQGEEKLFF
.	TRBV6-5	.	TRBJ1-3	TGTGCCAGCACCTCCCGGGGGGCTGGTGGAAACACCATATATTTT	CASTSRGAGGNTIYF
TRBD1	TRBV11-3	.	TRBJ2-7	TGTGCCAGCAGCACGGGGGCAGGGGGCCCAGCCGAGCAGTACTTC	CASSTGAGGPAEQYF
.	TRBV5-1	.	TRBJ2-1	TGCGCCAGCAGCTGGGGAGGTAGCTCCTACAATGAGCAGTTCTTC	CASSWGGSSYNEQFF
.	TRBV10-3	once	TRBJ1-2	TGTGCCATCAGTGAGCCTAGCACAGGGTCCTATGGCTACACCTTC	CAISEPSTGSYGYTF
TRBD1	TRBV28	.	TRBJ1-2	TGTGCCAGCAGTCGAGCCGGGACAGGGGGTTATGGCTACACCTTC	CASSRAGTGGYGYTF
TRBD2	TRBV18	.	TRBJ2-7	TGTGCCAGCTCACCAGGGACTAGCGGGGGGCCCTACGAGCAGTACTTC	CASSPGTSGGPYEQYF
.	TRBV7-9	once	TRBJ2-5	TGTGCCAGCGGACAGCAAGAGACCCAGTACTTC	CASGQQETQYF
.	TRBV18	.	TRBJ2-6	TGTGCCAGCTCACCCTTTACACACTCTGGGGCCAACGTCCTGACTTTC	CASSPFTHSGANVLTF